This T cell receptor beta chain was recovered during a study of CD4 T cells in relation to SARS-CoV-2 and coronaviruses. As to this clone: The target antigen is unknown.

Germline V lookup: CDR1 MDHEN, CDR2 SYDVKM. The V and J ends lost 3 bases and 5 bases respectively, with 8 bases between them. This CDR3 is 13 amino acids long. Survey-level TCR-beta sequencing used DNA from CEF-cultured naive and memory CD4+ T cells. The data were produced by immunoSEQ multiplex PCR, yet TCRdb's version contains in-frame clones alone and is incomplete. Of 35,000 to 45,000 clones listed, roughly 82% were seen once; the top ten hold roughly 22%. The sample was memory CD4+ T cells from PBMCs, cultured in vitro. This rearrangement joins TRBV28 to TRBJ1-5, with D uncertain. This TCR was recovered from an adult with COVID-19. CDR3 bases: TGTGCCAGCAGTTTCAGTTCATATCAGCCCCAGCATTTT. This translates into CASSFSSYQPQHF.